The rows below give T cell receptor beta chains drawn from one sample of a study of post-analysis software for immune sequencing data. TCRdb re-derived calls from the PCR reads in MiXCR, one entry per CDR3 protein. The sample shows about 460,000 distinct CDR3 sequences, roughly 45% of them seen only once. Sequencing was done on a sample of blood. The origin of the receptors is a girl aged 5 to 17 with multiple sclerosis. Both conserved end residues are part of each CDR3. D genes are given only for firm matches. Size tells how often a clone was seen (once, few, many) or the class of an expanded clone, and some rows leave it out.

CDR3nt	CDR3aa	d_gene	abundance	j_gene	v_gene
TGCGCCAGCAGCCCAAACGGACAGGACGAGCAGTACTTC	CASSPNGQDEQYF	TRBD1	.	TRBJ2-7	TRBV5-1
TGTGCCAGCAGCGTAGAGGGGGGTACACTGTTTTTT	CASSVEGGTLFF	.	.	TRBJ1-4	TRBV9
TGCGCCAGCAGCTTGGGGGACCGAAATCAGCCCCAGCATTTT	CASSLGDRNQPQHF	.	.	TRBJ1-5	TRBV5-1
TGTGCCAGCAGTTTTAGGGCTTACAGCTCCTACGAGCAGTACTTC	CASSFRAYSSYEQYF	.	few	TRBJ2-7	TRBV12-3/TRBV12-4
TGCGCCAGCAGCCAAGAGGACAGGAGCAACCAGCCCCAGCATTTT	CASSQEDRSNQPQHF	TRBD1	.	TRBJ1-5	TRBV4-1
TGTGCCAGCAGTTTGAGTTGGGAGACTAACCATGGCTACACCTTC	CASSLSWETNHGYTF	.	.	TRBJ1-2	TRBV13
TGTGCCAGCAGTTACGGGAGGGGACAGATTTGGGAGACCCAGTACTTC	CASSYGRGQIWETQYF	.	.	TRBJ2-5	TRBV6-6
TGCAGCGCCAAACTCTGGGACAGGGGTTGGTATGAGCAGTTCTTC	CSAKLWDRGWYEQFF	TRBD1	many	TRBJ2-1	TRBV29-1
TGCAGTGCTAGACCAGCGGGGGATGCCTATGGCTACACCTTC	CSARPAGDAYGYTF	.	few	TRBJ1-2	TRBV20-1
TGCAGTGCTAGAGACCAGCGGGATGGATACGAGCAGTACTTC	CSARDQRDGYEQYF	TRBD2	few	TRBJ2-7	TRBV20-1
TGCAGTGTTCCGGACAGGGACCTTTACGAGCAGTACTTC	CSVPDRDLYEQYF	TRBD1	few	TRBJ2-7	TRBV20-1
TGCGCCAGCAGTCCGACCTTTGGGGGACAAGAGACCCAGTACTTC	CASSPTFGGQETQYF	.	.	TRBJ2-5	TRBV4-3
TGCGCCAGCACACTATTACAGGGAGAGACCCAGTACTTC	CASTLLQGETQYF	.	.	TRBJ2-5	TRBV5-1
TGCGCCAGCAGCCAAGAGGGTACTTTTGGTCAGGGGACAGATACGCAGTATTTT	CASSQEGTFGQGTDTQYF	.	many	TRBJ2-3	TRBV4-3
TGTGCCAGCAGCTTGACAGGGGTAGATACGCAGTATTTT	CASSLTGVDTQYF	TRBD1	.	TRBJ2-3	TRBV5-6
TGTGCCAGCAGTGACCGGGACAGGGCTGGAAAACTGTTTTTT	CASSDRDRAGKLFF	TRBD1	.	TRBJ1-4	TRBV6-5
TGCGCCAGCAGCTTGGTACGTGACCGCTCCTACAATGAGCAGTTCTTC	CASSLVRDRSYNEQFF	.	.	TRBJ2-1	TRBV5-1
TGTGCCAGCAGCCAGGGGGCCGGGGACACTGAAGCTTTCTTT	CASSQGAGDTEAFF	TRBD1	.	TRBJ1-1	TRBV7-3
TGTGCCAGCAGCCTCGGACGGCTCGAGCAGTACTTC	CASSLGRLEQYF	.	few	TRBJ2-7	TRBV7-8
TGTGCCAGCTCACCGCGGGACGTCTCCTACGAGCAGTACTTC	CASSPRDVSYEQYF	.	few	TRBJ2-7	TRBV18
TGTGCCAGCAGAACTTGGACAGGGGATGGTAATGAGCAGTTCTTC	CASRTWTGDGNEQFF	TRBD1	.	TRBJ2-1	TRBV12-3/TRBV12-4
TGTGCCAGCAGCTTTCGGAGGGGAGGTGATGACACTGAAGCTTTCTTT	CASSFRRGGDDTEAFF	.	.	TRBJ1-1	TRBV5-6
TGTGCCATCAGCGGACTAGCGGGACCCACAGATGCGCAGTATTTT	CAISGLAGPTDAQYF	TRBD2	.	TRBJ2-3	TRBV10-3
TGCAGTGCTAGGGCAGGGGGAGAAGCCCACGAGCAGTACTTC	CSARAGGEAHEQYF	TRBD1	.	TRBJ2-7	TRBV20-1
TGCGCCAGCAGCCAAGTACAGGGTGGGGAGACCCAGTACTTC	CASSQVQGGETQYF	.	.	TRBJ2-5	TRBV4-3
TGCAGCGTTGAAGTGCTGCGGGTCGGCACAGATACGCAGTATTTT	CSVEVLRVGTDTQYF	.	.	TRBJ2-3	TRBV29-1
TGCGCCAGTGGTCGAAATAGCAATCAGCCCCAGCATTTT	CASGRNSNQPQHF	.	few	TRBJ1-5	TRBV4-1
TGTGCCAGCAGTTTCTCAGAGGCTTGGGGCTACACCTTC	CASSFSEAWGYTF	.	.	TRBJ1-2	TRBV12-3/TRBV12-4
TGTGCCAGCAGCTTCGGGGAGGGACAGGGGTTTACCTACGAGCAGTACTTC	CASSFGEGQGFTYEQYF	TRBD1	few	TRBJ2-7	TRBV7-9
TGTGCCAGCAGCTATCCGGGACAGGGGGCGGTGGAGCAGTACTTC	CASSYPGQGAVEQYF	TRBD1	once	TRBJ2-7	TRBV5-6
TGTGCCATCAGTGCATTTAGCAGACCACACACAGATACGCAGTATTTT	CAISAFSRPHTDTQYF	.	.	TRBJ2-3	TRBV10-3
TGTGCCAGCAGCCCCCCCGAGGGTATGACCTACAATGAGCAGTTCTTC	CASSPPEGMTYNEQFF	.	.	TRBJ2-1	TRBV7-2
TGCGCCAGCAGCCGAAGTGACAGGGTCAATGAGCAGTTCTTC	CASSRSDRVNEQFF	TRBD1	many	TRBJ2-1	TRBV5-1
TGTGCCAGCAGTGACACGGCAGGGGGCCTTTTCTCCTACGAGCAGTACTTC	CASSDTAGGLFSYEQYF	TRBD1	few	TRBJ2-7	TRBV27
TGTGCCAGCAGCACAGGGGGCGGGGCCTACAATGAGCAGTTCTTC	CASSTGGGAYNEQFF	TRBD1	.	TRBJ2-1	TRBV9
TGTGCCAGCAGCGCCGACCCCTCCTACAATGAGCAGTTCTTC	CASSADPSYNEQFF	.	.	TRBJ2-1	TRBV9
TGTACCAGCAGCCAGACCCTCGGGACTAGCGGGATAGGCACAGATACGCAGTATTTT	CTSSQTLGTSGIGTDTQYF	TRBD2	.	TRBJ2-3	TRBV4-2
TGTGCCAGCAGCAAATCGGGGCGTCTGAACATTCAGTACTTC	CASSKSGRLNIQYF	.	.	TRBJ2-4	TRBV21-1
TGCGCCAGCAGCTTGTTACTCTCCTACAATGAGCAGTTCTTC	CASSLLLSYNEQFF	.	few	TRBJ2-1	TRBV5-1
TGTGCCAGCAGTTTAGGCAGGGGAGGCGCTGAAGCTTTCTTT	CASSLGRGGAEAFF	.	few	TRBJ1-1	TRBV12-3/TRBV12-4